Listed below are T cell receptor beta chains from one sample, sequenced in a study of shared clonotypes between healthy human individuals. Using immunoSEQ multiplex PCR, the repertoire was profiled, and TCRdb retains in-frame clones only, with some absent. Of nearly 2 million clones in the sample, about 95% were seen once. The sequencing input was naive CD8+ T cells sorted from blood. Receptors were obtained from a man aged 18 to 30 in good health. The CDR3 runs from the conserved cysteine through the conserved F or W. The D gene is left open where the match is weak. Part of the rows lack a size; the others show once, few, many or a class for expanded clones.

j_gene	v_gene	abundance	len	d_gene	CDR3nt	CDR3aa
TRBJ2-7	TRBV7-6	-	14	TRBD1	TGTGCCAGCAGCTTAGGGACAGGGACGTACGAGCAGTACTTC	CASSLGTGTYEQYF
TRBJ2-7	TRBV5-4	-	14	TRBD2	TGTGCCAGCAGCTTGGTCGGGGGGGCTAACGAGCAGTACTTC	CASSLVGGANEQYF
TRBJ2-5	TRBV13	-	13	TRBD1	TGTGCCAGCAGCAAGGGACAGCAAGAGACCCAGTACTTC	CASSKGQQETQYF
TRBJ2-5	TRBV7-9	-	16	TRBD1	TGTGCCAGCAGCAATTACGGACAGGGGGGTAGGGAGACCCAGTACTTC	CASSNYGQGGRETQYF
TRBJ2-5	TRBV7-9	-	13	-	TGTGCCAGCAGCCCAGGGGTACCGGAGACCCAGTACTTC	CASSPGVPETQYF
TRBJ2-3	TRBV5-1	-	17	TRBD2	TGCGCCAGCAGCTCTCCGGGACTAGCGCAGATCACAGATACGCAGTATTTT	CASSSPGLAQITDTQYF
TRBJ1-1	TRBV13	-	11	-	TGTGCCAGCAGCCCAGGGGCTGAAGCTTTCTTT	CASSPGAEAFF
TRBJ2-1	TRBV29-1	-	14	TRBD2	TGCAGCGTTGCCGGGACTAGCAGAGACAATGAGCAGTTCTTC	CSVAGTSRDNEQFF
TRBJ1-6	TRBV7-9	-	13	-	TGTGCCAGCAGCTTAGGAGGCAATTCACCCCTCCACTTT	CASSLGGNSPLHF
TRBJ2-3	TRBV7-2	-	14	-	TGTGCCAGCAGCTTCAGTATACCCACAGATACGCAGTATTTT	CASSFSIPTDTQYF
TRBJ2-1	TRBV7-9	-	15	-	TGTGCCAGCAGCTTAGGGGGAATCTCCTACAATGAGCAGTTCTTC	CASSLGGISYNEQFF
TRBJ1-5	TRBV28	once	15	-	TGTGCCAGCCACCTGCATTCAGGGGTAGATCAGCCCCAGCATTTT	CASHLHSGVDQPQHF
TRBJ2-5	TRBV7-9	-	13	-	TGTGCCAGCAGCTTAGGCGGAGAAGAGACCCAGTACTTC	CASSLGGEETQYF
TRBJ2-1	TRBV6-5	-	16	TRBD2	TGTGCCAGCAGTTACGGCGCGGGAGGACTCTACAATGAGCAGTTCTTC	CASSYGAGGLYNEQFF
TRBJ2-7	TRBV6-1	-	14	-	TGTGCCAGCATGATCGGGGGAACGCGGTACGAGCAGTACTTC	CASMIGGTRYEQYF
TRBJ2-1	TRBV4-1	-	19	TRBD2	TGCGCCAGCAGCCCGATACCGGGACTAGCGGGTACATCTTACAATGAGCAGTTCTTC	CASSPIPGLAGTSYNEQFF
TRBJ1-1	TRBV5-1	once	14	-	TGCGCCAGCAGCTTGGCCCCAGGGGAAACTGAAGCTTTCTTT	CASSLAPGETEAFF
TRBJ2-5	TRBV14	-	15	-	TGTGCCAGCAGCCAAGGACTAGTGGGCCAAGAGACCCAGTACTTC	CASSQGLVGQETQYF
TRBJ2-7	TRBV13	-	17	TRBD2	TGTGCCAGCAGTCTTGGGGTCGGGACTAGGAACTCCTACGAGCAGTACTTC	CASSLGVGTRNSYEQYF
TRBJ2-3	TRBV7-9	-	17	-	TGTGCCAGCAGCCGAGCGGTTTCTGGGGGCGGCACAGATACGCAGTATTTT	CASSRAVSGGGTDTQYF
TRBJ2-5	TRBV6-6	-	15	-	TGTGCCAGCAGTTACTATCAGCCAGGGGAAGAGACCCAGTACTTC	CASSYYQPGEETQYF
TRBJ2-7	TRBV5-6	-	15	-	TGTGCCAGCAGCTTGGTGGGGACGGTAGGGAACGAGCAGTACTTC	CASSLVGTVGNEQYF
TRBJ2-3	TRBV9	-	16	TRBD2	TGTGCCAGCAGCCTTTACGTAGCGGGAGCGGGAGATACGCAGTATTTT	CASSLYVAGAGDTQYF
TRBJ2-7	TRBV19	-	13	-	TGTGCCAGTAGTATAGCAGGAGTCTACGAGCAGTACTTC	CASSIAGVYEQYF
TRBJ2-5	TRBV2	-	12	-	TGTGCCAGCATGCAGGGTAGGGAGACCCAGTACTTC	CASMQGRETQYF
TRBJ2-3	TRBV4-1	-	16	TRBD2	TGCGCCAGCAGCCAAGATGTTCCTAGCGGGATACATACGCAGTATTTT	CASSQDVPSGIHTQYF
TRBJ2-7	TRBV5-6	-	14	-	TGTGCCAGCAGCTATTACGGGAGCGCTTACGAGCAGTACTTC	CASSYYGSAYEQYF
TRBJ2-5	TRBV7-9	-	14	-	TGTGCCAGCAGCCTGCCGCTCGAGCCAGAGACCCAGTACTTC	CASSLPLEPETQYF
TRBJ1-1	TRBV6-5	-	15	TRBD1	TGTGCCAGCAGTTTTACACTGACAGGGAAGGGTGAAGCTTTCTTT	CASSFTLTGKGEAFF
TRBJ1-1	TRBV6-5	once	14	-	TGTGCCAGCAGTTACTCAGAACTATCACTAGAAGCTTTCTTT	CASSYSELSLEAFF
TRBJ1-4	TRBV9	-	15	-	TGTGCCAGCAGCCAGGGAGGGGGTACTAATGAAAAACTGTTTTTT	CASSQGGGTNEKLFF
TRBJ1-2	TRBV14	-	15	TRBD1	TGTGCCAGCAGCCAAGTAACCGGGACAGCCTATGGCTACACCTTC	CASSQVTGTAYGYTF
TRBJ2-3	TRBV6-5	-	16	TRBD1	TGTGCCAGCAGTTACTCCGGGACAGGGATCACAGATACGCAGTATTTT	CASSYSGTGITDTQYF
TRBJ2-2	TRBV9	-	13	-	TGTGCCAGCAGCGACCCAAACACCGGGGAGCTGTTTTTT	CASSDPNTGELFF
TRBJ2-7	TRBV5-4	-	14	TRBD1	TGTGCCAGCAGCCCCAGACAGGGGACCTACGAGCAGTACTTC	CASSPRQGTYEQYF
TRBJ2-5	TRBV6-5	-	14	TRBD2	TGTGCCAGCAGTCCTAGCGGGGGAGGGGAGACCCAGTACTTC	CASSPSGGGETQYF
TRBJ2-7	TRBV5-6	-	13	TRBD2	TGTGCCAGCAGCTGGACTAGCGGGGGAGAGCAGTACTTC	CASSWTSGGEQYF
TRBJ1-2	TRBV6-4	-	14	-	TGTGCCAGCACACCACCCCCAAGCTTCTATGGCTACACCTTC	CASTPPPSFYGYTF
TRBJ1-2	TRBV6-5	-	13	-	TGTGCCAGCAGCCCGGGGGGGGTAGGTGGCTACACCTTC	CASSPGGVGGYTF
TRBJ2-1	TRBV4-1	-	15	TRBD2	TGCGCCAGCACCTTCATAGCGGGAGTGGGGAATGAGCAGTTCTTC	CASTFIAGVGNEQFF
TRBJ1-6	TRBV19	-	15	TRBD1	TGTGCCAGTAGTACACGACAGGGCTATAATTCACCCCTCCACTTT	CASSTRQGYNSPLHF
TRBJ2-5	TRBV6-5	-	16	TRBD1	TGTGCCAGCAGTTACTCGTGGGGGACAGGGGGGGAGGCCCAGTACTTC	CASSYSWGTGGEAQYF